The 17 T cell receptor beta chains in this list originate from one sample, sequenced in a study of graft-versus-host responses after intestinal transplantation. These receptors have no identified antigens. The method was immunoSEQ multiplex PCR; TCRdb's version includes in-frame clones alone and lacks a portion of them. Of about 120,000 clones in the sample, 75% to 95% are singletons; the top ten hold roughly 0.17%. This specimen was unstimulated CD4+ T cells sorted from spleen or lymph node cells, taken before intestinal transplant. These receptors were obtained from a human donor who received an intestinal transplant.

The V call is TRBV28, the J call TRBJ1-4, with 7 positions matching TRBD1. CDR3 length equals 15 residues. Germline lookup yields CDR1 MDHEN and CDR2 SYDVKM. The ends lost 5 bases at V and 6 bases at J; junction bases unmatched: 9. The CDR3 loop reads CASSPAGTEDEKLFF. CDR3 DNA sequence: TGTGCCAGCAGTCCCGCCGGGACAGAGGATGAAAAACTGTTTTTT.

This rearrangement joins TRBV7-8 to TRBJ1-5; TRBD1 is a possible D gene (6 bases). There are 14 residues in the CDR3. Trimming stripped 6 bases from V and 4 bases from J, with 13 bases between. From germline, CDR1 is SGHVS and CDR2 FQNEAQ. The CDR3 nucleotides are TGTGCCAGCAGTCCCGGGACACGGAATCAGCCCCAGCATTTT. Translating gives CASSPGTRNQPQHF. Full variable domain (missing parts from reference TRBV7-8 and TRBJ1-5): GAGVSQSPRYKVAKRGQDVALRCDPISGHVSLFWYQQALGQGPEFLTYFQNEAQLDKSGLPSDRFFAERPEGSVSTLKIQRTQQEDSAVYLCASSPGTRNQPQHFGDGTRLSIL.

The CDR3 DNA reads TGTGCCAGCAGCCCAGGACAGGGATCCGCTAACTATGGCTACACCTTC. It specifies CASSPGQGSANYGYTF. This sequence joins TRBV7-2 and TRBJ1-2, with 8 bases lining up with TRBD1. This CDR3 is 16 amino acids long. Germline trimming cut 5 bases from V and 0 bases from J; bases unmatched to any gene: 8. The germline V gene encodes CDR1 SGHTA and CDR2 FQGNSA.

The CDR3 here is CASGLATGAEQYF. The CDR3 DNA reads as TGTGCTAGTGGTTTGGCGACAGGGGCCGAGCAGTACTTC. J is TRBJ2-7 and V is TRBV12-5, with 8 bases aligning to TRBD1. Germline trimming cut 1 base from V and 6 bases from J; bases unmatched to any gene: 2. CDR3 length equals 13 residues. Germline-derived CDR1 and CDR2 are LGHNT and FRNRAP.

The chain joins TRBV5-1 to TRBJ1-3, with 8 nucleotides matching TRBD1. The CDR3 runs to 19 residues. The ends lost 0 bases at V and 1 base at J; junction bases unmatched: 12. Germline loops: CDR1 SGHRS, CDR2 YFSETQ. CDR3 protein: CASSLARQGKGHSGNTIYF. The DNA of the CDR3 is TGCGCCAGCAGCTTGGCCCGACAGGGGAAAGGGCATTCTGGAAACACCATATATTTT.

The V gene is TRBV5-4, the J gene TRBJ1-1; possible D gene TRBD1, 6 bases. Germline V gives CDR1 SGHNT, CDR2 YYREEE (reference sequence). The CDR3 consists of 15 residues. The ends were cut back, 4 bases at V and 2 bases at J, with 15 bases in the middle. The chain's CDR3 is CASSPGGAGNTEAFF. The CDR3 DNA follows: TGTGCCAGCAGCCCTGGGGGGGCTGGAAACACTGAAGCTTTCTTT.

V and J are TRBV6-1 and TRBJ2-1; perhaps TRBD1 as D (6 bases). V lost 1 base and J lost 2, with 15 bases in between. This CDR3 region has 17 residues. Germline V CDR1 and CDR2: MNHNS, SASEGT. For the CDR3, the DNA is TGTGCCAGCAGTGAAGGTTCCGACAGGTATACCTACAATGAGCAGTTCTTC. Protein: CASSEGSDRYTYNEQFF.

This chain uses TRBV6-5 with TRBJ2-7; 8 bases agree with TRBD2. Germline CDR1 and CDR2: MNHEY and SVGAGI. This CDR3 spans 16 amino acids. Germline trimming cut 4 bases from V and 6 bases from J; bases unmatched to any gene: 14. CDR3 sequence (DNA): TGTGCCAGCAGTTCCAACCCGGGACTAGGATCCAGCGAGCAGTACTTC. Encoded protein: CASSSNPGLGSSEQYF.

The chain has TRBV18 and TRBJ1-4; no reliable D call. The CDR3 consists of 14 residues. Trimming took off 3 bases at V and 3 bases at J, with 8 bases between the two ends. The V gene's germline CDR1 is KGHSH and CDR2 LQKENI. The CDR3 sequence is CASSPGRPNEKLFF. For the CDR3, the DNA is TGTGCCAGCTCACCGGGCAGACCTAATGAAAAACTGTTTTTT.

In this sample, this clone turned up a few times. The chain combines TRBV6-1 with TRBJ1-5, with TRBD1 matching over 8 bases. Germline assignment: CDR1 MNHNS and CDR2 SASEGT. V was pared by 6 bases and J by 3 bases, with 7 bases of the junction left unmatched. This CDR3 spans 15 amino acids. In nucleotides, the CDR3 is TGTGCCAGCAGCTTTCCGGACAGGGTCAATCAGCCCCAGCATTTT. This translates into CASSFPDRVNQPQHF.

The CDR3 here is CASSQSLLRRQAPYQETQYF. The DNA for the CDR3 is TGCGCCAGCAGTCAAAGTTTGTTAAGGAGACAGGCGCCCTACCAAGAGACCCAGTACTTC. The chain recombines TRBV23-1 with TRBJ2-5, with D tentatively TRBD1 (6 bases). TRBV23-1 is recorded as an ORF, its role being uncertain. The CDR3 consists of 20 residues. V lost 2 bases to trimming and J lost 0 bases, with 25 bases between them.

The genes are TRBV19 and TRBJ1-6; D might be TRBD1 (5 bases). The germline CDR1 and CDR2 sequences are LNHDA and SQIVND (reference sequence). V dropped 6 bases and J dropped 5 bases, with 11 bases sitting between them. The length of the CDR3 is 14 residues. The CDR3 sequence: CASRGTDNNSPLHF. The DNA of the CDR3 is TGTGCCAGTAGGGGGACTGACAATAATTCACCCCTCCACTTT.

V is TRBV7-9 and J is TRBJ2-1; no reliable D call. The germline CDR1 and CDR2 sequences are SEHNR and FQNEAQ (reference sequence). The V end lost 5 bases, the J end lost 5 bases, and 19 bases lay between the germline ends. The CDR3 spans 16 residues. Here the CDR3 reads CASSTPTTFAHNEQFF. CDR3 in DNA: TGTGCCAGCAGCACCCCTACTACCTTTGCTCACAATGAGCAGTTCTTC. Full variable domain (missing parts from reference TRBV7-9 and TRBJ2-1): DTGVSQNPRHKITKRGQNVTFRCDPISEHNRLYWYRQTLGQGPEFLTYFQNEAQLEKSRLLSDRFSAERPKGSFSTLEIQRTEQGDSAMYLCASSTPTTFAHNEQFFGPGTRLTVL.

The chain employs TRBV18 and TRBJ2-2, with 7 nucleotides matching TRBD1. With 7 bases clipped from V and 4 bases from J, the junction kept 6 bases outside the gene matches. CDR1 is KGHSH, CDR2 LQKENI, per germline. The CDR3 length is 14 residues. CDR3 DNA: TGTGCCAGCTGCCGGGACAGACCCACCGGGGAGCTGTTTTTT. Residues: CASCRDRPTGELFF.

This chain joins TRBV2 and TRBJ1-2; 8 positions match TRBD1. Germline V lookup: CDR1 SNHLY, CDR2 FYNNEI. The CDR3 length is 15 residues. V was pared by 6 bases and J by 4 bases, with 10 bases of the junction left unmatched. CDR3 sequence (DNA): TGTGCCAGCAGCACCCTGGGACAGGAGATCTATGGCTACACCTTC. It encodes CASSTLGQEIYGYTF.

The gene calls are TRBV7-9 and TRBJ2-5, with a possible D match to TRBD2 (6 bases). V was clipped by 4 bases and J by 0 bases, with 9 bases between them. Germline lookup yields CDR1 SEHNR and CDR2 FQNEAQ (reference sequence). This CDR3 is built from 14 residues. The CDR3 DNA is TGTGCCAGCAGCTATTCGGGAGACCAAGAGACCCAGTACTTC. Translation: CASSYSGDQETQYF.

V is TRBV5-1 and J is TRBJ1-2; D gene unclear. CDR1 SGHRS and CDR2 YFSETQ come from the germline V gene. The V end was cut by 5 bases, the J end by 7 bases, with 15 bases between. The CDR3 runs to 13 residues. CDR3 nucleotide sequence: TGCGCCAGCAGAGTATCAAGGGAGGGTGGCTACACCTTC. It encodes CASRVSREGGYTF.